The TCR beta chain under discussion was sequenced for a study of blood T cells in healthy people across ages. Study results and limitations: Possibly, changes in expanded clonotypes were confounded because donor CMV status was unknown. Long-lived donors exceeded aged donors in naive CD4+ cells and diversity.

The use of a sample-barcoded 5' primer and a J-beta primer mix characterized a second PCR of roughly 7 to 12 cycles. In TCRdb, the 5' RACE reads were re-called with MiXCR into one record per CDR3 protein. Of around 870,000 distinct CDR3 sequences listed, 29% are singletons. This clonotype was detected only a few times. The target antigen is unknown. The length of the CDR3 is 14 residues. V lost 5 bases, J lost 12 bases, and 13 bases stayed unmatched. CDR1 SEHNR and CDR2 FQNEAQ come from the germline V gene (reference sequence). The V call is TRBV7-9, the J call TRBJ1-1, with TRBD1 matching over 9 bases. The receptor's source is a woman at least 80 years old in good health. The sequencing input was blood. CDR3 residues: CASSPKGRDRDTFF. Here the CDR3 DNA reads TGTGCCAGCAGCCCGAAAGGCCGGGACAGGGATACTTTCTTT.